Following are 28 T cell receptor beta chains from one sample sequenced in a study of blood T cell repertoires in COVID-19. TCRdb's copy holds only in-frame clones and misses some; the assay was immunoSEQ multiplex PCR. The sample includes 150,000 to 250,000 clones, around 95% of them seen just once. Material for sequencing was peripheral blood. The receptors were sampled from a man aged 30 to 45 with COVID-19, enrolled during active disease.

In DNA, the CDR3 is TGTGCCAGCAGCCAAGATAGACTAGCGGGGGTGGCAGATACGCAGTATTTT. Translating it yields CASSQDRLAGVADTQYF. The chain carries TRBV4-2 and TRBJ2-3; 12 nucleotides match TRBD2. After removal of 0 bases from V and 4 bases from J, the junction contained 5 bases not matched to a gene. Per germline, CDR1 LGHNA and CDR2 YNFKEQ. CDR3 length equals 17 residues.

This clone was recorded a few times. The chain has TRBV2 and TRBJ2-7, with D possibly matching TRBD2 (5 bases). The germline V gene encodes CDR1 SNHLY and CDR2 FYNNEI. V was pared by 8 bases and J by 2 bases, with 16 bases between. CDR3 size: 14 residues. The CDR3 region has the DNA TGTGCCAGCGCACTCAAGAGGGCTGCCTACGAGCAGTACTTC. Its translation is CASALKRAAYEQYF.

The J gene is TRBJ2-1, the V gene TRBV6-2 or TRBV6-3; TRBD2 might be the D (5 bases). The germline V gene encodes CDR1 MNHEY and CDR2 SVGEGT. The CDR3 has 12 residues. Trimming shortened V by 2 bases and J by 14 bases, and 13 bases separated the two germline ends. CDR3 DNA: TGTGCCAGCAGTTACGAGTCGGGGATTGAGTTCTTC. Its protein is CASSYESGIEFF.

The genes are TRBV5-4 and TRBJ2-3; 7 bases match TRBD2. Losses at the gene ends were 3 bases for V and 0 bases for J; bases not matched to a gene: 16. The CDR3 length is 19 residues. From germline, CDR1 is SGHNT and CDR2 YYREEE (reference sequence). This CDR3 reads CASSWEGNGGDYSTDTQYF. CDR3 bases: TGTGCCAGCAGCTGGGAGGGTAACGGCGGGGATTATAGCACAGATACGCAGTATTTT.

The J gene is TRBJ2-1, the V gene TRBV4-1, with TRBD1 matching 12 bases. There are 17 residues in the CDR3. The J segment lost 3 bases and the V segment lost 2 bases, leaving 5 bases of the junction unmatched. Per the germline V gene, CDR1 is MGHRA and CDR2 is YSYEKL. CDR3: CASSQNWDRGLYNEQFF. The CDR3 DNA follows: TGCGCCAGCAGCCAAAATTGGGACAGGGGGCTCTACAATGAGCAGTTCTTC.

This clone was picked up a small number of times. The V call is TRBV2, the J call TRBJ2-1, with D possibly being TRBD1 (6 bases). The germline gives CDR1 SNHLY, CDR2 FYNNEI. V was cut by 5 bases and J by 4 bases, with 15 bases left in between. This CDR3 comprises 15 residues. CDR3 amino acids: CASSSGQPLYNEQFF. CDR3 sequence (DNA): TGTGCCAGCAGTTCTGGACAGCCCTTATACAATGAGCAGTTCTTC.

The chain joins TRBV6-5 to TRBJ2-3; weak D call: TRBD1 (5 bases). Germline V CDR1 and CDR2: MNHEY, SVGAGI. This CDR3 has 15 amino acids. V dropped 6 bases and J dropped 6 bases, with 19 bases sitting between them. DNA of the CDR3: TGTGCCAGCAGGGGCAGGGAACGTCATTCGGATACGCAGTATTTT. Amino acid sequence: CASRGRERHSDTQYF.

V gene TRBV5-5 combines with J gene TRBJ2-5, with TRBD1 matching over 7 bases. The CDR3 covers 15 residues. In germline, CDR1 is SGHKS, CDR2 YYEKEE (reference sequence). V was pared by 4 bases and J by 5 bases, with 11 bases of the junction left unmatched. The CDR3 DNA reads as TGTGCCAGCAGCCCGGGGACAGTGGGGTCGGAGACCCAGTACTTC. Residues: CASSPGTVGSETQYF.

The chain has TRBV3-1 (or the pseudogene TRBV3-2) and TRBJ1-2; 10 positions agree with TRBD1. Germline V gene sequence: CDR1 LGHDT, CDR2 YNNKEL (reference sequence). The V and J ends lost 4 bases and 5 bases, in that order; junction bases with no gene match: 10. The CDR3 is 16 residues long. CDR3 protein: CASSLRGGQGNYGYTF. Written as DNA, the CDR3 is TGTGCCAGCAGCCTGAGGGGGGGACAGGGGAATTATGGCTACACCTTC.

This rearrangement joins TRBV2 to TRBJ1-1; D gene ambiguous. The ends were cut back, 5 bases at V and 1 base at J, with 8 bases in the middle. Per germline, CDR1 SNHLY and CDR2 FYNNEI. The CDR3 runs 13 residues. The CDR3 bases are TGTGCCAGCAGTTCTGCACAGAACACTGAAGCTTTCTTT. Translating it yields CASSSAQNTEAFF.

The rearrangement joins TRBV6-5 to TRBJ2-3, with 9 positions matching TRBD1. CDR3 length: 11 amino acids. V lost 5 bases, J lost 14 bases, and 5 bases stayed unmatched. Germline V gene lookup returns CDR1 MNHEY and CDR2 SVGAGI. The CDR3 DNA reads TGTGCCAGCAGTACCGGGACAGGGAGGTATTTT. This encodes CASSTGTGRYF.

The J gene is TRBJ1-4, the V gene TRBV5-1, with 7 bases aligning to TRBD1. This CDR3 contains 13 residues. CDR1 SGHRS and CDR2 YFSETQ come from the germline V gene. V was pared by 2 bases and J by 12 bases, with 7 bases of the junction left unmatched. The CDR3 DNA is TGCGCCAGCAGCTTCCGTATAGACAGGGAACTGTTTTTT. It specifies CASSFRIDRELFF.

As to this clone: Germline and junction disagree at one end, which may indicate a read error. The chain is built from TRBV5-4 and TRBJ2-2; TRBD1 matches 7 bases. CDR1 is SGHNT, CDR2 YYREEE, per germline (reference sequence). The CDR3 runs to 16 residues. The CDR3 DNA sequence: TGTGCCAACAGCCTAGCCGGGACAGCGAACACCGGGGAGCTGTTTTTT. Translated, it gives CANSLAGTANTGELFF.

DNA of the CDR3: TGTGCCAGCACGATTATTGACAGCCCGCAGTATTTT. Translation: CASTIIDSPQYF. The chain recombines TRBV7-9 with TRBJ2-3; D might be TRBD1 (5 bases). V dropped 7 bases and J dropped 10 bases, with 15 bases sitting between them. CDR3 length: 12 residues. Per germline, CDR1 SEHNR and CDR2 FQNEAQ (reference sequence).

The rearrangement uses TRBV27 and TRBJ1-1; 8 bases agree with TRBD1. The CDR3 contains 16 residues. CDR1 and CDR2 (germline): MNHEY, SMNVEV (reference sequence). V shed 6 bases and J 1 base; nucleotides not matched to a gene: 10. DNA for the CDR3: TGTGCCAGCAGCAAACACGTCGGGACAGGGAACACTGAAGCTTTCTTT. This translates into CASSKHVGTGNTEAFF.

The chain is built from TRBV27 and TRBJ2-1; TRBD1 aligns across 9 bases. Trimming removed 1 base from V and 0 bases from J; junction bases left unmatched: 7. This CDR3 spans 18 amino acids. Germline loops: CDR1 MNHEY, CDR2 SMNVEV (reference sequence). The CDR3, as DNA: TGTGCCAGCAGTTTATTCCGGGGACAGGGTTTCTCCTACAATGAGCAGTTCTTC. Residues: CASSLFRGQGFSYNEQFF.

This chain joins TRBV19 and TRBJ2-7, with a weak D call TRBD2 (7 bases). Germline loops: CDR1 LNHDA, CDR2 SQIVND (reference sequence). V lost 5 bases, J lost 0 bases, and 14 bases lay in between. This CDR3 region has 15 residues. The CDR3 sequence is CASSPRGLSSYEQYF. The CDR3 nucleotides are TGTGCCAGTAGTCCGCGGGGGCTGAGCTCCTACGAGCAGTACTTC.

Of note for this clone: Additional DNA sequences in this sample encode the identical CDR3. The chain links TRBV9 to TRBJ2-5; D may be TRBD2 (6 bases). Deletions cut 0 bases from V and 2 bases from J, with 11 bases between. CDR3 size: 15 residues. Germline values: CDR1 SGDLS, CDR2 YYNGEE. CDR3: CASSVAGGNQETQYF. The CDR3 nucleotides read TGTGCCAGCAGCGTAGCAGGAGGGAATCAAGAGACCCAGTACTTC.

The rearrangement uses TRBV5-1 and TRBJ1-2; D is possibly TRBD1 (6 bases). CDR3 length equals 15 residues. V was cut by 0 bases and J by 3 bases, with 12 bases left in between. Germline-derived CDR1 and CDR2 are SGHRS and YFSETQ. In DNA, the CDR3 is TGCGCCAGCAGCTTGGACGGGGGGCACGACTATGGCTACACCTTC. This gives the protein CASSLDGGHDYGYTF. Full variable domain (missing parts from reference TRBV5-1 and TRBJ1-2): KAGVTQTPRYLIKTRGQQVTLSCSPISGHRSVSWYQQTPGQGLQFLFEYFSETQRNKGNFPGRFSGRQFSNSRSEMNVSTLELGDSALYLCASSLDGGHDYGYTFGSGTRLTVV.

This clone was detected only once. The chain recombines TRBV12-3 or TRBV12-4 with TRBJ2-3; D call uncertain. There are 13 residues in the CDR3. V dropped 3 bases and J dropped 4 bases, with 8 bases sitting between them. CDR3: CASSFSWSDTQYF. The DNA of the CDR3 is TGTGCCAGCAGTTTTAGTTGGTCAGATACGCAGTATTTT.

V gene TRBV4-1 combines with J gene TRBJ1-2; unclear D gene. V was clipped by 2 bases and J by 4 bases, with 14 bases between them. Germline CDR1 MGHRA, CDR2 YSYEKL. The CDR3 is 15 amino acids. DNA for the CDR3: TGCGCCAGCAGCCAAAATACGGCCGGGGTCTATGGCTACACCTTC. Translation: CASSQNTAGVYGYTF.

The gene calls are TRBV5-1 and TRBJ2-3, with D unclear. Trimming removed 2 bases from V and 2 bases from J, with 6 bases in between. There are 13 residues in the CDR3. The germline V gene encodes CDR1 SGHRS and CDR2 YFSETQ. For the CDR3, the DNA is TGCGCCAGCAGCTTCCTGTCCACAGATACGCAGTATTTT. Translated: CASSFLSTDTQYF.

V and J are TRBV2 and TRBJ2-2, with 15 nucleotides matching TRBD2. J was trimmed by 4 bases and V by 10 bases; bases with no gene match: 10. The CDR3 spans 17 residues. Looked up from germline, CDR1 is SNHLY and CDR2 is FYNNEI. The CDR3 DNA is TGTGCCACCGAGGGGACTAGCGGGGGGCATCGCACCGGGGAGCTGTTTTTT. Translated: CATEGTSGGHRTGELFF.

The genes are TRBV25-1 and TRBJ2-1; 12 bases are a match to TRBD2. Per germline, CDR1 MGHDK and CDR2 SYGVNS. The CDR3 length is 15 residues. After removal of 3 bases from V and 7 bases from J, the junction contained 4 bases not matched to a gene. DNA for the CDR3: TGTGCCAGCAGTGACCTAGCGGGGGGGCGGAATGAGCAGTTCTTC. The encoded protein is CASSDLAGGRNEQFF.

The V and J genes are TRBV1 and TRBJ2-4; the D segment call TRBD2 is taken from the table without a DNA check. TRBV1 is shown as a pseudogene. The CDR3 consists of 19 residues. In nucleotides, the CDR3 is TGCACCAGCAGCCATTTACCTAGCGGGGAACTTGGGGCCAAAAACATTCAGTACTTC. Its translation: CTSSHLPSGELGAKNIQYF.

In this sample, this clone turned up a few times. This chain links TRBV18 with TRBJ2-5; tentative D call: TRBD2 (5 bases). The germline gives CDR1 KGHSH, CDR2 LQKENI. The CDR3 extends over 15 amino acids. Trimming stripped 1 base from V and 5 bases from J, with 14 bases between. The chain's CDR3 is CASSPQPGSKETQYF. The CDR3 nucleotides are TGTGCCAGCTCACCACAGCCGGGAAGTAAGGAGACCCAGTACTTC.

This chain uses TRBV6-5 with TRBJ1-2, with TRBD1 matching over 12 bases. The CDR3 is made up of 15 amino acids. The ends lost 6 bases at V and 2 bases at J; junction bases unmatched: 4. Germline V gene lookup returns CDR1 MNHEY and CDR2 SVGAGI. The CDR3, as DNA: TGTGCCAGCAGGTCGGGACAGGGGGCGAACTATGGCTACACCTTC. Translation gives CASRSGQGANYGYTF.

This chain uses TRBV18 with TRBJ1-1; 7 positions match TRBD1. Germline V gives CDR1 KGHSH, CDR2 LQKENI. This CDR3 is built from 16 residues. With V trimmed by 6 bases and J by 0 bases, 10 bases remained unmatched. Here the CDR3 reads CASSLGTDRLNTEAFF. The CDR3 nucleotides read TGTGCCAGCTCCCTCGGGACAGATCGCCTGAACACTGAAGCTTTCTTT. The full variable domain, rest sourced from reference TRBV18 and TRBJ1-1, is NAGVMQNPRHLVRRRGQEARLRCSPMKGHSHVYWYRQLPEEGLKFMVYLQKENIIDESGMPKERFSAEFPKEGPSILRIQQVVRGDSAAYFCASSLGTDRLNTEAFFGQGTRLTVV.